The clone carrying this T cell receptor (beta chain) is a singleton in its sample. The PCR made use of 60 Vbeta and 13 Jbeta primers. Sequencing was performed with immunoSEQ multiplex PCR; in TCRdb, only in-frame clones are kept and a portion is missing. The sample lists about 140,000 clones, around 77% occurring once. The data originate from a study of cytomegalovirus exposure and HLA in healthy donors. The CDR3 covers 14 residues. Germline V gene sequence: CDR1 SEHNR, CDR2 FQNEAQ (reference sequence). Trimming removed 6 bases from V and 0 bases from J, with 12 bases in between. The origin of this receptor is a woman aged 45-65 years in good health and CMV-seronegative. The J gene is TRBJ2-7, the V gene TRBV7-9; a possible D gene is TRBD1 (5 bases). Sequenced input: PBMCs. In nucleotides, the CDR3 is TGTGCCAGCAGATTACAGGCTCACTCCTACGAGCAGTACTTC. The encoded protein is CASRLQAHSYEQYF.